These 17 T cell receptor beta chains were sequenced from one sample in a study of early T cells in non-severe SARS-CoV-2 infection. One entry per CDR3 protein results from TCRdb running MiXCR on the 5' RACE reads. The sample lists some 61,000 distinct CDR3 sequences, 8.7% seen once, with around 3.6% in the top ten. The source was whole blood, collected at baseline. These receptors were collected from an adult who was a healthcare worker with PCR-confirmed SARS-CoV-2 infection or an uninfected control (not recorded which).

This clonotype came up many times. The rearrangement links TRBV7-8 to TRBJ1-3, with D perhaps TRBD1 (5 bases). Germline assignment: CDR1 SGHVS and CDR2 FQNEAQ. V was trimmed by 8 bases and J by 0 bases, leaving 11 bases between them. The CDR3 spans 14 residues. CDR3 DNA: TGTGCCAGCCGGCCAGGGAGCTCTGGAAACACCATATATTTT. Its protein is CASRPGSSGNTIYF. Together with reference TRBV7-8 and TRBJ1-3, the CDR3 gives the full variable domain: GAGVSQSPRYKVAKRGQDVALRCDPISGHVSLFWYQQALGQGPEFLTYFQNEAQLDKSGLPSDRFFAERPEGSVSTLKIQRTQQEDSAVYLCASRPGSSGNTIYFGEGSWLTVV.

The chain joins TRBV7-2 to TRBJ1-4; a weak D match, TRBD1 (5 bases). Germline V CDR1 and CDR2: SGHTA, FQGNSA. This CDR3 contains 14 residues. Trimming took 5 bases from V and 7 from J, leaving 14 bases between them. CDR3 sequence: CASSQNFGGEKLFF. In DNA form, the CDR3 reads TGTGCCAGCAGCCAGAACTTTGGGGGTGAAAAACTGTTTTTT.

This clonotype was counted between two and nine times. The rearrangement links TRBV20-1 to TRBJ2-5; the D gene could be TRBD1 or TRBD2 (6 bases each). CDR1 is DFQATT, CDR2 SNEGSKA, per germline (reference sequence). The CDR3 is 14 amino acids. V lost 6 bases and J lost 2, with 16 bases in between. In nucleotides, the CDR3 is TGCAGTGCCACTAGGGGGGAGGCTCAAGAGACCCAGTACTTC. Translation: CSATRGEAQETQYF.

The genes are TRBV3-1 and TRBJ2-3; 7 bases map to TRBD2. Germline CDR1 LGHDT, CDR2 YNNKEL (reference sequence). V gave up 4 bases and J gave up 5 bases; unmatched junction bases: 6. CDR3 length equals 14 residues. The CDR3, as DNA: TGTGCCAGCAGCCGAGGACTAGAGGTAGATACGCAGTATTTT. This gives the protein CASSRGLEVDTQYF.

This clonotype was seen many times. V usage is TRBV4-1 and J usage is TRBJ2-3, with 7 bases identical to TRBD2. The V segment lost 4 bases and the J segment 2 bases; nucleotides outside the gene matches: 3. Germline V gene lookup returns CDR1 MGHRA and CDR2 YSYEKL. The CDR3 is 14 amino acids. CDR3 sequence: CASSRWDYTDTQYF. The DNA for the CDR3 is TGCGCCAGCAGCCGTTGGGACTACACAGATACGCAGTATTTT.

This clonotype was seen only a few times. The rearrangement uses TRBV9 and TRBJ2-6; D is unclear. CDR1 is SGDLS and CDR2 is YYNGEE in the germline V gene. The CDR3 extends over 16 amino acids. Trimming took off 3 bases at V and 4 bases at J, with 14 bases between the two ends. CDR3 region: CASSADLLPGANVLTF. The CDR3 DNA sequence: TGTGCCAGCAGCGCCGACTTGTTGCCGGGGGCCAACGTCCTGACTTTC.

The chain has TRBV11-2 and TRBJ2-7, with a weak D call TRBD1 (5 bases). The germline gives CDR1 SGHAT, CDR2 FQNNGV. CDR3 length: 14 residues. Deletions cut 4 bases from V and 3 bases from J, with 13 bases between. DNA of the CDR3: TGTGCCAGCAGCTCCGATAGGGGCAGCTACGAGCAGTACTTC. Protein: CASSSDRGSYEQYF.

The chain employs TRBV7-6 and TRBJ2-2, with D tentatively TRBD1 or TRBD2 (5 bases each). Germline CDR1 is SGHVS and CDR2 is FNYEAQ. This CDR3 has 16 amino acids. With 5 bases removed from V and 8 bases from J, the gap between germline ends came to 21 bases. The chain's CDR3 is CASSREDRNSGGELFF. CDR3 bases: TGTGCCAGCAGCCGGGAAGATAGAAACTCAGGGGGGGAGCTGTTTTTT.

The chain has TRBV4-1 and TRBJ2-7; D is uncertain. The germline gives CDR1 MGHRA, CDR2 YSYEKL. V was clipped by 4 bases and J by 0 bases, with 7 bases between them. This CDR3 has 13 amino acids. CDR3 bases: TGCGCCAGCAGCCTTGTGTTCTCCTACGAGCAGTACTTC. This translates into CASSLVFSYEQYF.

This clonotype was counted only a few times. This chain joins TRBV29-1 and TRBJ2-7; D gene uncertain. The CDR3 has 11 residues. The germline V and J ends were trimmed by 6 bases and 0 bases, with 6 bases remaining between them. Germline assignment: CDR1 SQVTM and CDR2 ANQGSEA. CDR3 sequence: CSVRSSYEQYF. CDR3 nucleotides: TGCAGCGTCCGGAGCTCCTACGAGCAGTACTTC.

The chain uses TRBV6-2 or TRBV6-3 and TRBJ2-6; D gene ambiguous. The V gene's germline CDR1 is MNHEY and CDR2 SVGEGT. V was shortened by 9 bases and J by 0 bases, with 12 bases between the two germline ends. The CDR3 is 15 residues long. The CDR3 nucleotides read TGTGCCAGTAACCCCCGATACTCTGGGGCCAACGTCCTGACTTTC. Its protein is CASNPRYSGANVLTF.

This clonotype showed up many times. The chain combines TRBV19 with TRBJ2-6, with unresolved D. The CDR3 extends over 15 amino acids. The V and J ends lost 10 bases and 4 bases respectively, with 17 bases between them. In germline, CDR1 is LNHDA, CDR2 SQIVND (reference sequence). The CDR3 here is CATAPSVAGANVLTF. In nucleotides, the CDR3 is TGTGCCACCGCCCCGTCGGTCGCCGGGGCCAACGTCCTGACTTTC.

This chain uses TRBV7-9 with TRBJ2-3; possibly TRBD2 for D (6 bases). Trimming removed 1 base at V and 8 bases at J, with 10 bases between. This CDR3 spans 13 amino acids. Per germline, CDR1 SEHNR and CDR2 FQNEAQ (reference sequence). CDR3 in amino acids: CASSLDEAGTQYF. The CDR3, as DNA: TGTGCCAGCAGCTTAGACGAAGCGGGTACGCAGTATTTT.

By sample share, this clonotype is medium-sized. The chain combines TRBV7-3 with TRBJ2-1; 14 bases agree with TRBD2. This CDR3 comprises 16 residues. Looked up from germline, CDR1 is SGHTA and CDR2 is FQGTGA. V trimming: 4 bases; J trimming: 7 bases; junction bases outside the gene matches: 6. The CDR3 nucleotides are TGTGCCAGCAGCTCGGGGACTAGCGGGAGCGGTAATGAGCAGTTCTTC. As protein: CASSSGTSGSGNEQFF.

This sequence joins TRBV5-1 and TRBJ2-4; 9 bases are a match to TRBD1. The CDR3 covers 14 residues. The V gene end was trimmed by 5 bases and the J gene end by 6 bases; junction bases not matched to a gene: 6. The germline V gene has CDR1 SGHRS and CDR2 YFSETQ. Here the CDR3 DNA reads TGCGCCAGCAGTCATGGGACAGGGTTAAACATTCAGTACTTC. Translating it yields CASSHGTGLNIQYF.

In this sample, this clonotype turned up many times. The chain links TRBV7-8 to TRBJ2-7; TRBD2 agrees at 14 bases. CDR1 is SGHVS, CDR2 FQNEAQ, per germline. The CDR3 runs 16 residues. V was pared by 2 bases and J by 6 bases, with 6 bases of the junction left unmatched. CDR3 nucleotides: TGTGCCAGCAGCTTACACCTGGGACTAGCGGGAGTCGAGCAGTACTTC. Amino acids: CASSLHLGLAGVEQYF.

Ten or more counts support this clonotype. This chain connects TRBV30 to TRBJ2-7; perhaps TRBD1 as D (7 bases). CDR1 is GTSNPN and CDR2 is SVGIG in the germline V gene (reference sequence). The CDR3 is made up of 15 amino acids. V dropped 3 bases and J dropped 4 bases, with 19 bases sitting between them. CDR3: CAWRRRPGGSYEQYF. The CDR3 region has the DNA TGTGCCTGGAGACGGAGGCCAGGGGGGTCGTACGAGCAGTACTTC.